Below, 18 T cell receptor beta chains from the same sample are listed, as sequenced in a study of control samples from healthy donors and cancer patients (dated by TCRdb to the early 2020s). Receptor libraries were prepared by the immunoSEQ multiplex PCR assay. Sourced from immuneACCESS, this table was stored by TCRdb with only in-frame sequences that have V and J called. A share of the clones is absent; for the studies checked, an unresolved V gene accounts for under half, and the remainder has no known explanation. This sample gives 100,000 to 150,000 clones in total; approximately 90% of them show up just once. The top ten constitute roughly 2.6% of the sample. Material: blood. These TCRs come from a man in his forties in good health.

This chain uses TRBV5-1 with TRBJ2-3; TRBD2 agrees at 10 bases. CDR1 is SGHRS, CDR2 YFSETQ, per germline. J was trimmed by 1 base and V by 4 bases; bases with no gene match: 6. The CDR3 runs to 16 residues. CDR3 protein: CASSTTGLAGTDTQYF. CDR3 in DNA: TGCGCCAGCAGCACGACTGGACTAGCGGGCACAGATACGCAGTATTTT. The full variable domain, rest sourced from reference TRBV5-1 and TRBJ2-3, is KAGVTQTPRYLIKTRGQQVTLSCSPISGHRSVSWYQQTPGQGLQFLFEYFSETQRNKGNFPGRFSGRQFSNSRSEMNVSTLELGDSALYLCASSTTGLAGTDTQYFGPGTRLTVL.

The chain recombines TRBV18 with TRBJ1-1; D not certain. CDR3 length: 14 amino acids. V was cut by 4 bases and J by 2 bases, with 11 bases left in between. The germline V gene encodes CDR1 KGHSH and CDR2 LQKENI. This chain's CDR3 is CASSLGSFNTEAFF. CDR3 sequence (DNA): TGTGCCAGCTCACTAGGGAGCTTCAACACTGAAGCTTTCTTT.

This clone was picked up one time. The chain has TRBV18 and TRBJ2-1; 10 nucleotides align to TRBD2. Germline V CDR1 and CDR2: KGHSH, LQKENI. With 6 bases clipped from V and 10 bases from J, the junction kept 6 bases outside the gene matches. The CDR3 is 13 residues long. CDR3 coding DNA: TGTGCCAGCTCTAATAGCGGGGGGACGGAGCAGTTCTTC. Protein: CASSNSGGTEQFF.

V gene TRBV24-1 combines with J gene TRBJ1-5; no definite D call. V shed 3 bases and J shed 2 bases, with 7 bases lying between them. The CDR3 covers 14 residues. CDR1 KGHDR and CDR2 SFDVKD come from the germline V gene. CDR3 coding DNA: TGTGCCACCAGTGATGGGCTTGGCAATCAGCCCCAGCATTTT. The encoded protein is CATSDGLGNQPQHF.

This rearrangement joins TRBV5-5 to TRBJ2-7, with 7 bases identical to TRBD2. V trimming: 0 bases; J trimming: 2 bases; junction bases outside the gene matches: 2. This CDR3 is built from 14 residues. Germline V lookup: CDR1 SGHKS, CDR2 YYEKEE (reference sequence). The CDR3 protein is CASSLGTRPYEQYF. In DNA, the CDR3 is TGTGCCAGCAGCTTGGGGACTAGACCCTACGAGCAGTACTTC.

The rearrangement uses TRBV10-3 and TRBJ1-2, with TRBD1 as a possible D gene (6 bases). V gave up 0 bases and J gave up 7 bases, with 12 bases separating them. CDR1 is ENHRY and CDR2 is SYGVKD in the germline V gene. The CDR3 has 14 amino acids. CDR3 DNA: TGTGCCATCAGTGAGTCTTCGGGCAGGGGTGGCTACACCTTC. It specifies CAISESSGRGGYTF.

The chain links TRBV5-4 to TRBJ2-2, with 10 bases fitting TRBD2. The CDR3 covers 15 residues. Trimming cost V 4 bases and J 3 bases; bases outside gene matches: 3. In germline, CDR1 is SGHNT, CDR2 YYREEE (reference sequence). CDR3 bases: TGTGCCAGCAGCCCCCTAGCGGGAGACACCGGGGAGCTGTTTTTT. The encoded protein is CASSPLAGDTGELFF.

This chain connects TRBV29-1 to TRBJ1-1, with no clear D. The V gene lost 4 bases and the J gene lost 1 base, with 7 bases spanning the gap. The CDR3 runs 12 residues. CDR1 and CDR2 (germline): SQVTM, ANQGSEA. The CDR3 loop reads CSVVRTNTEAFF. CDR3 DNA: TGCAGCGTTGTAAGGACGAACACTGAAGCTTTCTTT.

The chain recombines TRBV5-6 with TRBJ1-6; tentative D call: TRBD1 (5 bases). Trimming stripped 5 bases from V and 9 bases from J, with 15 bases between. The CDR3 is 14 amino acids. CDR1 and CDR2 (germline): SGHDT, YYEEEE. CDR3 coding DNA: TGTGCCAGCAGAGTCCGCGGGGGGGGTTCACCCCTCCACTTT. It encodes CASRVRGGGSPLHF.

This chain connects TRBV5-1 to TRBJ1-5; weak D call: TRBD1 (5 bases). This CDR3 spans 14 amino acids. The V and J ends lost 6 bases and 5 bases respectively, with 15 bases between them. Per the germline V gene, CDR1 is SGHRS and CDR2 is YFSETQ. Written as DNA, the CDR3 is TGCGCCAGCACCCACAGACAAGGGGATCAGCCCCAGCATTTT. Its protein product is CASTHRQGDQPQHF.

The chain combines TRBV3-1 (or the pseudogene TRBV3-2) with TRBJ2-1; maybe TRBD2 (6 bases). The CDR3 is 13 amino acids. Germline CDR1 is LGHDT and CDR2 is YNNKEL (reference sequence). V lost 4 bases and J 10 bases, leaving 14 bases between the germline ends. CDR3 residues: CASSRTDGREQFF. The CDR3 DNA reads TGTGCCAGCAGCCGAACAGATGGGAGGGAGCAGTTCTTC.

The rearrangement uses TRBV5-1 and TRBJ1-1; D is undetermined. Per the germline V gene, CDR1 is SGHRS and CDR2 is YFSETQ. Between the trimmed V and J ends, which lost 0 bases and 3 bases, there was a span of 15 bases. The CDR3 is made up of 16 amino acids. CDR3 loop: CASSLVLRRSDTEAFF. DNA for the CDR3: TGCGCCAGCAGCTTGGTATTGAGACGGTCAGACACTGAAGCTTTCTTT.

This sequence joins TRBV6-5 and TRBJ2-3; 10 nucleotides match TRBD2. CDR3 length: 15 residues. The ends lost 7 bases at V and 7 bases at J; junction bases unmatched: 11. Germline V gene sequence: CDR1 MNHEY, CDR2 SVGAGI. The CDR3 reads CASNIAGGPTNTQYF. CDR3 nucleotides: TGTGCCAGCAATATAGCGGGGGGCCCAACTAATACGCAGTATTTT.

The chain carries TRBV10-3 and TRBJ2-2, with D uncertain. The germline V and J ends were trimmed by 5 bases and 3 bases, with 7 bases remaining between them. Germline loops: CDR1 ENHRY, CDR2 SYGVKD. CDR3 length: 13 residues. CDR3 nucleotides: TGTGCCATCAGTAATGGTTACACCGGGGAGCTGTTTTTT. This gives the protein CAISNGYTGELFF.

The chain joins TRBV29-1 to TRBJ2-2; maybe TRBD1 (6 bases). CDR1 is SQVTM and CDR2 is ANQGSEA in the germline V gene. Trimming took 3 bases from V and 6 from J, leaving 8 bases between them. The CDR3 spans 12 residues. CDR3 region: CSVDGGSGELFF. CDR3 in DNA: TGCAGCGTTGATGGGGGCTCCGGGGAGCTGTTTTTT.

J is TRBJ1-1 and V is TRBV7-8, with 8 bases fitting TRBD1. V lost 2 bases and J lost 4; bases outside the gene matches: 12. Germline assignment: CDR1 SGHVS and CDR2 FQNEAQ. This CDR3 is 17 amino acids long. CDR3 in DNA: TGTGCCAGCAGCTTACTCGGACAGGGAGATATGGGCACTGAAGCTTTCTTT. This codes for CASSLLGQGDMGTEAFF.

The chain recombines TRBV5-4 with TRBJ2-2; D might be TRBD2 (5 bases). V was pared by 4 bases and J by 6 bases, with 10 bases between. From germline, CDR1 is SGHNT and CDR2 YYREEE (reference sequence). CDR3 length: 13 amino acids. The CDR3 DNA sequence: TGTGCCAGCAGCCCCGAGGGCCCCGGGGAGCTGTTTTTT. It yields the protein CASSPEGPGELFF.

In its sample, this clone was seen once. The V call is TRBV11-2, the J call TRBJ2-1; 8 bases match TRBD2. Trimming removed 5 bases from V and 8 bases from J; junction bases left unmatched: 11. The CDR3 length is 15 residues. Germline V CDR1 and CDR2: SGHAT, FQNNGV. CDR3 sequence reads: CASSPRNGGGYEQFF. The DNA of the CDR3 is TGTGCCAGCAGCCCCCGTAATGGCGGGGGGTATGAGCAGTTCTTC.